The sequence of this T cell receptor (beta chain) was determined in a study of a mutant IDH1 vaccine in newly diagnosed glioma. About the study: Earlier treatment was radiotherapy, temozolomide, or both, with most getting both. Broader study findings: With respect to changes in top peripheral T cell clonotypes, pseudoprogression seemed unrelated.

TCRdb's copy holds only in-frame clones and misses some; the assay was immunoSEQ multiplex PCR. The sample has around 94,000 clones, approximately 89% seen once. Time point of the sample: week 47, end of study. All doses held 300 ug of mutant IDH1 20-mer peptide, with topical imiquimod. All eight of the vaccinations patients received fell in weeks 1, 3, 5, 7, 11, 15, 19 and 23. CDR3 length: 14 amino acids. V was shortened by 0 bases and J by 1 base, with 6 bases between the two germline ends. Germline V gene data show CDR1 as PRHDT and CDR2 as FYEKMQ (reference sequence). Details on this clone: No antigen is known for it.

This TCR derives from a woman between 50 and 59 years old with glioma. The rearrangement links TRBV13 to TRBJ1-1, with a tentative D call TRBD1 (5 bases). Material: PBMCs, obtained from a glioma patient whose treatment included an IDH1 peptide vaccine. CDR3: CASSLGRANTEAFF. The DNA of the CDR3 is TGTGCCAGCAGCTTAGGCAGGGCGAACACTGAAGCTTTCTTT.